This record concerns one T cell receptor beta chain sequence. The sample belongs to a study of T cells in Graves' hyperthyroidism and ophthalmopathy. The CDR3 spans 14 residues. Looked up from germline, CDR1 is SGHDN and CDR2 is FVKESK. The V and J ends lost 1 base and 7 bases respectively, with 8 bases between them. Lactation, pregnancy, other autoimmune disease or uncontrolled infection excluded patients. From RNA transcripts, TCR beta CDR3 regions were amplified. The TCR CDR3 was amplified in a first-round RT-PCR using the HTBI primer set. Each CDR3 protein gets one entry after TCRdb re-called the multiplex PCR reads with MiXCR. The data contain some 350,000 distinct CDR3 sequences, approximately 14% of them singletons.

The material sequenced was blood. This sequence joins TRBV14 and TRBJ1-6; the D is unclear. This clonotype originated in a woman between 18 and 30 years old with Graves' hyperthyroidism that later progressed to Graves' ophthalmopathy. CDR3 region: CASSQGQFNSPLHF. CDR3 DNA: TGTGCCAGCAGCCAAGGGCAGTTCAATTCACCCCTCCACTTT.